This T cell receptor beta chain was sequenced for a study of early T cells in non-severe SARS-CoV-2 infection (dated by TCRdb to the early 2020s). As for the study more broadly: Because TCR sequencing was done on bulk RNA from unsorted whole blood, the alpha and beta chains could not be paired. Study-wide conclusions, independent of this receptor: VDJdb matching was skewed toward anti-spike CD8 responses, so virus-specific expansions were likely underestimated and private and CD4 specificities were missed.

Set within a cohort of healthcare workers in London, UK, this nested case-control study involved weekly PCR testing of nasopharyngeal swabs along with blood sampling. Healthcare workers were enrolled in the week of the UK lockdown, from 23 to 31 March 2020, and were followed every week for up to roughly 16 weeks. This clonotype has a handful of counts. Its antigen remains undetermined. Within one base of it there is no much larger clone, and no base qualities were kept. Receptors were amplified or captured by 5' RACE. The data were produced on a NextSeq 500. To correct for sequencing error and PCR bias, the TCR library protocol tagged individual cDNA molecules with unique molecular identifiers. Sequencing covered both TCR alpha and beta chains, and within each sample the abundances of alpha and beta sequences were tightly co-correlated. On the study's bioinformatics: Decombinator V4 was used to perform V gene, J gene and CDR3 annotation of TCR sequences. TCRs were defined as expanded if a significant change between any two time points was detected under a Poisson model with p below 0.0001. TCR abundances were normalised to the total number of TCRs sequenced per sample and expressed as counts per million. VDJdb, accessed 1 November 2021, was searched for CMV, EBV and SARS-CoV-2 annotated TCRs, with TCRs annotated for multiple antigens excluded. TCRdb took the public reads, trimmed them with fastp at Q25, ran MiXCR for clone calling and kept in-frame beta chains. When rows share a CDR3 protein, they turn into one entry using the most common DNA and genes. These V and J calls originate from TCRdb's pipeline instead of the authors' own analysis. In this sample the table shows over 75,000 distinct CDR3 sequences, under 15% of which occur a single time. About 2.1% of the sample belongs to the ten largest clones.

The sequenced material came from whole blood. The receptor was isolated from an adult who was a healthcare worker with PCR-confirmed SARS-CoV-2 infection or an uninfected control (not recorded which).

The nucleotides read TGTGCCAGCAGCTTGACGGGGGTGAACACTGAAGCTTTCTTT. Its amino acids are CASSLTGVNTEAFF. The V and J segments used are TRBV7-9 and TRBJ1-1; D gene: possibly TRBD1, on 5 matching bases. Measured from the cysteine to the phenylalanine, the CDR3 is 14 residues long. Just CDR3 DNA is preserved here, 42 bases in frame from base 1. The germline V gene (reference sequence) gives CDR1 as SEHNR and CDR2 as FQNEAQ. The junction carries 8 bases between V and J, which are trimmed by 3 bases and 0 bases respectively.